In this sample, the clone carrying this TCR beta chain turned up a few times. Its specificity is unknown. As to treatment: roughly nine-day PBMC culture with coronavirus spike peptide pools or control peptides (ViraFEST assay). The data stem from a study of vaccination and CD4 T cells after COVID-19. In the study overall: Post-COVID draws came a median 101 days after diagnosis (range 35 to 161). Points from the study as a whole: Relatively few convalescent patients were studied, without early post-infection timepoints.

This CDR3 is built from 15 residues. Sequence data for DNA of cultured CD4+ T cells were generated by the Oncomine TCR Beta short-read assay. One entry per CDR3 protein, called by TCRdb with MiXCR from the PCR reads. The table shows around 10,000 distinct CDR3 sequences, with around 40% occurring only once. The chain employs TRBV21-1 and TRBJ1-5. TRBV21-1 is a pseudogene locus. The TCR sequence derives from a human donor who had recovered from COVID-19. Input material: CD4+ T cells from blood, cultured in vitro. In DNA, the CDR3 is TGTGCCAGCAGCCTCCCTTCGGGGAGAGGACAGCCCCAGCATTTT. Protein sequence: CASSLPSGRGQPQHF.